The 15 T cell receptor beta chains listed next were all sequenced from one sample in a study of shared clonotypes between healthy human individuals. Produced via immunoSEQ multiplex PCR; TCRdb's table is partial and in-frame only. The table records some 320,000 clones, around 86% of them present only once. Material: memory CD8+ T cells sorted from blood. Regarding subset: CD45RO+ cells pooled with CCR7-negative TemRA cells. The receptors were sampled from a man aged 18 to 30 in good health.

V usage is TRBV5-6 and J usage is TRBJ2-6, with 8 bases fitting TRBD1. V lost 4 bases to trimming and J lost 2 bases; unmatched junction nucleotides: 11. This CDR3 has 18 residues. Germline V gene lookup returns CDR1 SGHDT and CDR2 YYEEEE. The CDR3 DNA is TGTGCCAGCAGCACAGGACAGGGATCCTTCGCTGGGGCCAACGTCCTGACTTTC. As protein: CASSTGQGSFAGANVLTF.

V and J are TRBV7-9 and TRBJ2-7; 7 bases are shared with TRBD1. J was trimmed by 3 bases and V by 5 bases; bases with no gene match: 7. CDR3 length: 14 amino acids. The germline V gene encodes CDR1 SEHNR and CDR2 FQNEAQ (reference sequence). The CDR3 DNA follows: TGTGCCAGCAGCAGGACAGGTAAAATCTACGAGCAGTACTTC. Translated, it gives CASSRTGKIYEQYF.

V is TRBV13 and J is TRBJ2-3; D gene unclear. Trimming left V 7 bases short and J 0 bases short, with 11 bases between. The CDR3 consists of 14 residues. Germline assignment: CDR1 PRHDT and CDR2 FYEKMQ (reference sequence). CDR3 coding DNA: TGTGCCAGCACCCCCAGAGGAAGCACAGATACGCAGTATTTT. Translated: CASTPRGSTDTQYF.

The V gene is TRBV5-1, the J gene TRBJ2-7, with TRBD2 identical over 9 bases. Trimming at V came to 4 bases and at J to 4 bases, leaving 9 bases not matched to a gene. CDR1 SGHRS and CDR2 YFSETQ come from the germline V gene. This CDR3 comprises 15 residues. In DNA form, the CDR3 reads TGCGCCAGCAGCCTAGGGGGACTAGCAAGGTACGAGCAGTACTTC. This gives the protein CASSLGGLARYEQYF.

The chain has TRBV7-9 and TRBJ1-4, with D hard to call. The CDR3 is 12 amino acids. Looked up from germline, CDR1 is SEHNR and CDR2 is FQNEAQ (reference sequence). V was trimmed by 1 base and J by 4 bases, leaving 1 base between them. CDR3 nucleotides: TGTGCCAGCAGCTTAGGTAATGAAAAACTGTTTTTT. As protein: CASSLGNEKLFF. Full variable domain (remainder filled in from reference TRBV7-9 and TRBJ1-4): DTGVSQNPRHKITKRGQNVTFRCDPISEHNRLYWYRQTLGQGPEFLTYFQNEAQLEKSRLLSDRFSAERPKGSFSTLEIQRTEQGDSAMYLCASSLGNEKLFFGSGTQLSVL.

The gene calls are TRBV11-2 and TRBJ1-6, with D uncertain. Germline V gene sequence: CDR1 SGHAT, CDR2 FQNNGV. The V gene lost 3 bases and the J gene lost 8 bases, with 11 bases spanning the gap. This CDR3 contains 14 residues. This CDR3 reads CASSFNSADSPLHF. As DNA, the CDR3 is TGTGCCAGCAGCTTTAATTCCGCCGATTCACCCCTCCACTTT.

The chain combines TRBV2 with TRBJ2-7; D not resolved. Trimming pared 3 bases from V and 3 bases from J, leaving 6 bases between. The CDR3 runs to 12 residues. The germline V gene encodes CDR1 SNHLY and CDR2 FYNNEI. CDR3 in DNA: TGTGCCAGCAGTGACATTAGCTACGAGCAGTACTTC. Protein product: CASSDISYEQYF.

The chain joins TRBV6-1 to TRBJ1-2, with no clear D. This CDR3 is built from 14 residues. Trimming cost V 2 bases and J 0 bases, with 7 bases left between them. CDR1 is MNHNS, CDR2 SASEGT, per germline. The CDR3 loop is CASSEWAANYGYTF. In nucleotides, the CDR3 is TGTGCCAGCAGTGAATGGGCGGCTAACTATGGCTACACCTTC.

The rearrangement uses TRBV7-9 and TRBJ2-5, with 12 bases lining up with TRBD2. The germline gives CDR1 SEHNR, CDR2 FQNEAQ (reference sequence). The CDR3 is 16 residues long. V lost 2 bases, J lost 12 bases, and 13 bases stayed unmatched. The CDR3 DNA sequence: TGTGCCAGCAGCTTATACGCGGGACTAGCGGGCCTCGAGAAGTACTTC. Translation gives CASSLYAGLAGLEKYF.

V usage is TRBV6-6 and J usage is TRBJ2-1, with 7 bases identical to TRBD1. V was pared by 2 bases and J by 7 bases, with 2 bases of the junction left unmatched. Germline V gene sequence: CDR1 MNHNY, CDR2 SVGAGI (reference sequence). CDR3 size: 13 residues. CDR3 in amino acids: CASSYNRGNEQFF. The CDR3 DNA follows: TGTGCCAGCAGTTACAACAGGGGAAATGAGCAGTTCTTC.

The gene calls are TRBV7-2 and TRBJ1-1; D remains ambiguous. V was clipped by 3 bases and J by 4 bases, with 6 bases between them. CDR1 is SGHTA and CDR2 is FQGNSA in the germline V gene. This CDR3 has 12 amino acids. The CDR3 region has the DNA TGTGCCAGCAGCTTGACCCGCACTGAAGCTTTCTTT. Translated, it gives CASSLTRTEAFF.

The CDR3 DNA is TGCGCCAGCAGTGATCCCGACAGGTTGAAAGGGGACCCCTACGAGCAGTACTTC. Its translation: CASSDPDRLKGDPYEQYF. The chain uses TRBV10-2 and TRBJ2-7, with D perhaps TRBD1 (6 bases). Trimming cost V 3 bases and J 2 bases, with 23 bases left between them. There are 18 residues in the CDR3. Germline V gives CDR1 WSHSY, CDR2 SAAADI.

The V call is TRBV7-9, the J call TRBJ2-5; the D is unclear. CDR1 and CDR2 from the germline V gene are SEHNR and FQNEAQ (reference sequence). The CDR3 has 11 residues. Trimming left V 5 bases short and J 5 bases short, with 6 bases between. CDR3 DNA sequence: TGTGCCAGCAGCGGGCGGGAGACCCAGTACTTC. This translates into CASSGRETQYF. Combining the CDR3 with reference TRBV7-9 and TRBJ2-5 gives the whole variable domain DTGVSQNPRHKITKRGQNVTFRCDPISEHNRLYWYRQTLGQGPEFLTYFQNEAQLEKSRLLSDRFSAERPKGSFSTLEIQRTEQGDSAMYLCASSGRETQYFGPGTRLLVL.

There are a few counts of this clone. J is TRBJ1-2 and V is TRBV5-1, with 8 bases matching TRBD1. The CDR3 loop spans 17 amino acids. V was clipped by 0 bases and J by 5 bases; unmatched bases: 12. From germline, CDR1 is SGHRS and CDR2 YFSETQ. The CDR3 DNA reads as TGCGCCAGCAGCTTGGCCACAGGGGGTCCCAGATTGTATGGCTACACCTTC. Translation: CASSLATGGPRLYGYTF.

The CDR3 DNA reads as TGTGCCAGCAGTTACGACAGGGGCTATCCCCAGCATTTT. Protein sequence: CASSYDRGYPQHF. V is TRBV6-5 and J is TRBJ1-5, with TRBD1 matching over 8 bases. Germline values: CDR1 MNHEY, CDR2 SVGAGI. The V gene end was trimmed by 2 bases and the J gene end by 10 bases; junction bases not matched to a gene: 4. CDR3 length equals 13 residues.